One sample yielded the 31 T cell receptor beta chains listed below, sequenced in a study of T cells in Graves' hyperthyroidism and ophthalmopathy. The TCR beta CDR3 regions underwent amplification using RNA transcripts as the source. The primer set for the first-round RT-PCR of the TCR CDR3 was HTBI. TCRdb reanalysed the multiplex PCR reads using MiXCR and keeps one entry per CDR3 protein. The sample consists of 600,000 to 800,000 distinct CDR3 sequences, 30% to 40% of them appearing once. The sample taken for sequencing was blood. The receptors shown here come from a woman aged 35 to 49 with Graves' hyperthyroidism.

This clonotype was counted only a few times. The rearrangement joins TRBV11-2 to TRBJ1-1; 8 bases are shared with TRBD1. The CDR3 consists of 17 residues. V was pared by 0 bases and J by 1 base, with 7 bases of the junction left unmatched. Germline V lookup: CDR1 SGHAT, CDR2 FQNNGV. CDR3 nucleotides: TGTGCCAGCAGCTTAGAAACGGACAGGGTTGGGAACACTGAAGCTTTCTTT. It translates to CASSLETDRVGNTEAFF.

The CDR3, as DNA: TGTGCCATCAGACAAGGGGAACAGCCCCAGCATTTT. Translation: CAIRQGEQPQHF. This chain joins TRBV10-3 and TRBJ1-5; maybe TRBD1 (5 bases). The CDR3 is 12 amino acids. V lost 6 bases and J lost 7, with 10 bases in between. The V gene's germline CDR1 is ENHRY and CDR2 SYGVKD.

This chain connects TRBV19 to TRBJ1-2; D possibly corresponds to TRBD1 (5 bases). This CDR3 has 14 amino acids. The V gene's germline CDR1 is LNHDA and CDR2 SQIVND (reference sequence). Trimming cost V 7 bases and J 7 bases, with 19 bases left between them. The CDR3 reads CASTEGGASGGYTF. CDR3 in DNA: TGTGCCAGTACAGAGGGAGGGGCGTCAGGTGGCTACACCTTC.

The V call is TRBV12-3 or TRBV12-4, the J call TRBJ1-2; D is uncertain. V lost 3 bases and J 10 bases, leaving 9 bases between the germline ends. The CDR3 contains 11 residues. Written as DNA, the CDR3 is TGTGCCAGCAGTTTCTTTGACATCTACACCTTC. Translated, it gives CASSFFDIYTF.

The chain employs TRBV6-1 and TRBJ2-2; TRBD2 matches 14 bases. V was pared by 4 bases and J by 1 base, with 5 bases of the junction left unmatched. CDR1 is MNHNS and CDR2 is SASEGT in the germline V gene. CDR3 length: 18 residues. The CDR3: CASSVGGLAGGNTGELFF. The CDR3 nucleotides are TGTGCCAGCAGTGTTGGCGGACTAGCGGGGGGGAACACCGGGGAGCTGTTTTTT.

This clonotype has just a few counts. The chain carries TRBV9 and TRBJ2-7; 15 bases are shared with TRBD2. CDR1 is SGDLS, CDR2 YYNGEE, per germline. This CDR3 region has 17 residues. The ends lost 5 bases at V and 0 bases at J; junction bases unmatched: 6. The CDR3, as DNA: TGTGCCAGCAGGCGGACTAGCGGGGGGGAAAGCTCCTACGAGCAGTACTTC. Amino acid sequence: CASRRTSGGESSYEQYF.

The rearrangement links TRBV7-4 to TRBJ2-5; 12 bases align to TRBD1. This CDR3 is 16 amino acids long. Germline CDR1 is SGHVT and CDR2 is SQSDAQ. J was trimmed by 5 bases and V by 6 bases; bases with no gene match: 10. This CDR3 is CASSPGQGAALETQYF. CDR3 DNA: TGTGCCAGCAGTCCGGGACAGGGGGCGGCATTGGAGACCCAGTACTTC.

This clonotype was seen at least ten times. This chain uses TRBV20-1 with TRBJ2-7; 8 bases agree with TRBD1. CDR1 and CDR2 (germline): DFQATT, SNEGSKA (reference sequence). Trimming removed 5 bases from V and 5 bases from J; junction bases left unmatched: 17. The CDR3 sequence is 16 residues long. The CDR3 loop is CSAEPQGARLFNEQYF. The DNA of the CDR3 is TGCAGTGCTGAGCCCCAGGGGGCGCGTCTTTTCAACGAGCAGTACTTC.

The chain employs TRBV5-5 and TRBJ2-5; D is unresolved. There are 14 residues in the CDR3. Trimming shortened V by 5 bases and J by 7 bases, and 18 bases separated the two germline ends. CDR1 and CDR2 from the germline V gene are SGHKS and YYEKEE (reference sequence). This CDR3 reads CASSSDGGTLTQYF. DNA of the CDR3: TGTGCCAGCAGTTCAGACGGCGGAACCCTGACCCAGTACTTC.

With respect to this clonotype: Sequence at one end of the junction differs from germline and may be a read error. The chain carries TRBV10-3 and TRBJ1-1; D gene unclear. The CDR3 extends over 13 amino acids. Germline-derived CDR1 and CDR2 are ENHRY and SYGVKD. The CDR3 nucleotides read TGTGCCATCAGTCGACGACCAGGCACTGAAGCTTTCTTC. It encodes CAISRRPGTEAFF.

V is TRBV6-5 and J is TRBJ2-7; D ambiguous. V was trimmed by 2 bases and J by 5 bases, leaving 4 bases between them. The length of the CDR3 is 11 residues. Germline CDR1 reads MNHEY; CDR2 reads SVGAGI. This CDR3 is CASSYHNEQYF. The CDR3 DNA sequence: TGTGCCAGCAGTTACCATAACGAGCAGTACTTC.

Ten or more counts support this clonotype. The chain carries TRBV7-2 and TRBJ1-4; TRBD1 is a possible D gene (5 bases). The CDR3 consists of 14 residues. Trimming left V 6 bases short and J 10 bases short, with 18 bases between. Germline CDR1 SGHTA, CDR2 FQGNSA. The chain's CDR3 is CASSRLVRGGKLFF. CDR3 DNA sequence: TGTGCCAGCAGTCGCCTGGTTCGGGGCGGAAAACTGTTTTTT.

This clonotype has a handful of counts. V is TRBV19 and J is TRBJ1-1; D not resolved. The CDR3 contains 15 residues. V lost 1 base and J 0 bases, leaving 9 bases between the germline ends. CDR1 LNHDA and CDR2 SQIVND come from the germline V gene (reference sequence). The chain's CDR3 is CASSIGREMNTEAFF. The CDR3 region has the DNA TGTGCCAGTAGTATAGGAAGAGAAATGAACACTGAAGCTTTCTTT.

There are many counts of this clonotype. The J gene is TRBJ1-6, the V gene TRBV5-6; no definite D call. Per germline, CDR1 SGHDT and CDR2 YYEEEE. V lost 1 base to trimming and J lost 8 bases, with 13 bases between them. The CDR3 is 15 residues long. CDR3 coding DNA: TGTGCCAGCAGCTTGAATCGAGGGTACCATTCACCCCTCCACTTT. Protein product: CASSLNRGYHSPLHF.

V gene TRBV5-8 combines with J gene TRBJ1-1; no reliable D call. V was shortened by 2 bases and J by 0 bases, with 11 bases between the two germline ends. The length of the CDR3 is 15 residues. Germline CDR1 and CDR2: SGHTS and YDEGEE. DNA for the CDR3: TGTGCCAGCAGCTTCGGGCAGACCATGAACACTGAAGCTTTCTTT. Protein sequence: CASSFGQTMNTEAFF.

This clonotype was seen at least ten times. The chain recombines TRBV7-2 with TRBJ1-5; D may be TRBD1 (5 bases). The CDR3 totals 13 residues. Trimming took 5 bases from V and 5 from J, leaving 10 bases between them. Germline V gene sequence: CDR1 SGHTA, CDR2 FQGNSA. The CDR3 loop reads CASSPTRDQPQHF. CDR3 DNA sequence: TGTGCCAGCAGCCCTACCAGGGATCAGCCCCAGCATTTT.

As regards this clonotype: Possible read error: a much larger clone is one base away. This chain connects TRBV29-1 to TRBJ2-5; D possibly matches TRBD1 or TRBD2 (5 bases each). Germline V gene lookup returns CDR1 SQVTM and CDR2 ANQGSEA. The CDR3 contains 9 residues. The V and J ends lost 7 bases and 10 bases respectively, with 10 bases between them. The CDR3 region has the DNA TGCAGCGCTGGGGGTTTCCAGTACTTC. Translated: CSAGGFQYF.

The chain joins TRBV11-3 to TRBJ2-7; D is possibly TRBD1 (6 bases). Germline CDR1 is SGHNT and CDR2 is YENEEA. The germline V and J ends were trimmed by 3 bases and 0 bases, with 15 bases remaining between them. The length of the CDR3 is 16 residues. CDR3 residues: CASSLGIWTDSYEQYF. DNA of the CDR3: TGTGCCAGCAGCTTGGGTATATGGACAGACTCCTACGAGCAGTACTTC.

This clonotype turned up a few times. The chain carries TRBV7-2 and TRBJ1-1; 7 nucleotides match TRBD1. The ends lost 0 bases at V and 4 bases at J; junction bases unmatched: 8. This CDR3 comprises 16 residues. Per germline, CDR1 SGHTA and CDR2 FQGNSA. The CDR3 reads CASSLAAGGLGTEAFF. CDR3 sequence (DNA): TGTGCCAGCAGCTTAGCCGCAGGGGGGCTCGGCACTGAAGCTTTCTTT.

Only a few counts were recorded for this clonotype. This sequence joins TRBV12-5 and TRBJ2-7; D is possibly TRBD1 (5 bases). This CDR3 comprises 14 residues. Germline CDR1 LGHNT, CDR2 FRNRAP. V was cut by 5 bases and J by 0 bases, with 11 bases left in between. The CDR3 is CASGPPTVSYEQYF. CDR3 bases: TGTGCTAGTGGTCCCCCGACAGTCTCCTACGAGCAGTACTTC.

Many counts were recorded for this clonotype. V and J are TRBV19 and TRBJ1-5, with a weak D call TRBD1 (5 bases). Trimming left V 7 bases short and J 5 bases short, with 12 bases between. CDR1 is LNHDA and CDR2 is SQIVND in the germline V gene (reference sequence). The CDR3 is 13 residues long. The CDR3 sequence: CASNGGLDQPQHF. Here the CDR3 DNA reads TGTGCCAGTAATGGGGGGTTGGATCAGCCCCAGCATTTT.

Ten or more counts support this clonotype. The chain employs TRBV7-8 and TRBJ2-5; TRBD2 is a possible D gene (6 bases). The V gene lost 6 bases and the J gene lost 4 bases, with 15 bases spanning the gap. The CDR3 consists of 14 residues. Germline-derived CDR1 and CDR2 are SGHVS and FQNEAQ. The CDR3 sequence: CASSRVGSSETQYF. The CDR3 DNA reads TGTGCCAGCAGTCGAGTCGGGAGCTCAGAGACCCAGTACTTC. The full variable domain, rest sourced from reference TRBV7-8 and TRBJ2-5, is GAGVSQSPRYKVAKRGQDVALRCDPISGHVSLFWYQQALGQGPEFLTYFQNEAQLDKSGLPSDRFFAERPEGSVSTLKIQRTQQEDSAVYLCASSRVGSSETQYFGPGTRLLVL.

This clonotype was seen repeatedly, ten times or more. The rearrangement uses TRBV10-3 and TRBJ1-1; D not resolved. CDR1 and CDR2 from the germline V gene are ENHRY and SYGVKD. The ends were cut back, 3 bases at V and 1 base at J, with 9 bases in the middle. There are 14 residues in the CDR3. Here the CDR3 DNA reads TGTGCCATCAGTGACCAGGCACAGAACACTGAAGCTTTCTTT. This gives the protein CAISDQAQNTEAFF.

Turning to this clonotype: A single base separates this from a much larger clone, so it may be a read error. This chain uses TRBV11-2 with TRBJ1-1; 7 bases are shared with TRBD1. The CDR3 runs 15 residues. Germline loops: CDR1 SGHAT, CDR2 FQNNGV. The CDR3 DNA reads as TGTGCCAGCAGGTCAGACAGGGAGGGGAACACTGGAGCTTTCTTT. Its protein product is CASRSDREGNTGAFF. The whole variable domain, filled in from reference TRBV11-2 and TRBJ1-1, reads EAGVAQSPRYKIIEKRQSVAFWCNPISGHATLYWYQQILGQGPKLLIQFQNNGVVDDSQLPKDRFSAERLKGVDSTLKIQPAKLEDSAVYLCASRSDREGNTGAFFGQGTRLTVV.

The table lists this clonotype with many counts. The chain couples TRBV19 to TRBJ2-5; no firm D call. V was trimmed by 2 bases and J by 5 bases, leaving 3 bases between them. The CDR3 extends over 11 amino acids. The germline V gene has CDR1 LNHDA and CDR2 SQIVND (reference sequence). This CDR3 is CASSIRETQYF. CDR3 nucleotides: TGTGCCAGTAGTATAAGGGAGACCCAGTACTTC.

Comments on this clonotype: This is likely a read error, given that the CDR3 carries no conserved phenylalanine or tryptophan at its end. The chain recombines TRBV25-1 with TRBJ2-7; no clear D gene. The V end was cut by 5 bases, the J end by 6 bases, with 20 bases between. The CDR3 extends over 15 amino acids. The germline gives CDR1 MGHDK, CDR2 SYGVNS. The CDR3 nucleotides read TGTGCCAGCAGTTTAAATAACGGAATAGCAGGCGAGCAGTACCTC. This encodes CASSLNNGIAGEQYL.

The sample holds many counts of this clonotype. The CDR3, as DNA: TGTGCCAGCAGCCCAAGGGAGGGGGCGGCGGATACTGAAGCTTTCTTT. Its translation: CASSPREGAADTEAFF. J is TRBJ1-1 and V is TRBV7-2; 7 bases agree with TRBD1. The CDR3 length is 16 residues. Germline CDR1 reads SGHTA; CDR2 reads FQGNSA. With V trimmed by 5 bases and J by 5 bases, 14 bases remained unmatched.

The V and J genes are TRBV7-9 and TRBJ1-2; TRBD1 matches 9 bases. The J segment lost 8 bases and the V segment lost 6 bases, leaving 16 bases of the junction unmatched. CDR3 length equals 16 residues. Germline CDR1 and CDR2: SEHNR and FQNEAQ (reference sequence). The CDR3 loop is CASSEYPGQGERGYTF. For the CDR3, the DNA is TGTGCCAGCAGTGAATATCCGGGACAGGGAGAACGGGGCTACACCTTC.

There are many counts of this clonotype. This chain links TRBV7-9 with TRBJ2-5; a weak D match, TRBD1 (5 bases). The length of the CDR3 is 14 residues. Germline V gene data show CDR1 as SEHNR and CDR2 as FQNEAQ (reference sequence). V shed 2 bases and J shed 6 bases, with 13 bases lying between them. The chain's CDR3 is CASSLFPGRQTQYF. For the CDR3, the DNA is TGTGCCAGCAGCTTATTTCCAGGGCGACAGACCCAGTACTTC. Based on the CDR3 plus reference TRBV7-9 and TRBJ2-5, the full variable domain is DTGVSQNPRHKITKRGQNVTFRCDPISEHNRLYWYRQTLGQGPEFLTYFQNEAQLEKSRLLSDRFSAERPKGSFSTLEIQRTEQGDSAMYLCASSLFPGRQTQYFGPGTRLLVL.

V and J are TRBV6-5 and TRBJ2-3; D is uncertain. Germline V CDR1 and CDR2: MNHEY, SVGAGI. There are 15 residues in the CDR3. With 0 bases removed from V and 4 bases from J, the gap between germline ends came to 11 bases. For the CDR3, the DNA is TGTGCCAGCAGTTACTCGAGCCCAGGAGCAGATACGCAGTATTTT. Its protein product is CASSYSSPGADTQYF.

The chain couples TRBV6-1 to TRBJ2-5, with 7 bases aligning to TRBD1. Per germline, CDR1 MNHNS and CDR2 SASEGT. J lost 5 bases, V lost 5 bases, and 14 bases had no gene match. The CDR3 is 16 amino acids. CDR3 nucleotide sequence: TGTGCCAGCAGTAGAACAGGGGTGGTTGGATTCGAGACCCAGTACTTC. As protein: CASSRTGVVGFETQYF.